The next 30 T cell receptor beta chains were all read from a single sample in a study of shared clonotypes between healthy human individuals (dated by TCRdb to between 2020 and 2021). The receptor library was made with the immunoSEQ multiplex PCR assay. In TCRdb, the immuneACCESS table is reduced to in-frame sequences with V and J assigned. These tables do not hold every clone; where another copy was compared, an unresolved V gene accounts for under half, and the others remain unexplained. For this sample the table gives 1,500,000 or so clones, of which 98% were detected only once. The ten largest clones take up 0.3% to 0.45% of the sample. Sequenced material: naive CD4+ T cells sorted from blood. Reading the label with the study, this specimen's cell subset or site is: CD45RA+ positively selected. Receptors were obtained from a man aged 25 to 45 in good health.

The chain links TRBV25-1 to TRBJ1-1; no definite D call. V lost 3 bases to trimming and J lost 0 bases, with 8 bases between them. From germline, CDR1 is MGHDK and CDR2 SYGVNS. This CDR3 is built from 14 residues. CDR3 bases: TGTGCCAGCAGTGACCCCGGGATGAACACTGAAGCTTTCTTT. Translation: CASSDPGMNTEAFF.

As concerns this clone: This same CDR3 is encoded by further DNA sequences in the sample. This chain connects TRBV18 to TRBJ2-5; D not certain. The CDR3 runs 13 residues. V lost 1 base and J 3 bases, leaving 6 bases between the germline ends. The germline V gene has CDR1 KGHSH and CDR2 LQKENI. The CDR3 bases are TGTGCCAGCTCACCACGACGGGAAGAGACCCAGTACTTC. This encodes CASSPRREETQYF. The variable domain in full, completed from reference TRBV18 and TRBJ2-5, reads NAGVMQNPRHLVRRRGQEARLRCSPMKGHSHVYWYRQLPEEGLKFMVYLQKENIIDESGMPKERFSAEFPKEGPSILRIQQVVRGDSAAYFCASSPRREETQYFGPGTRLLVL.

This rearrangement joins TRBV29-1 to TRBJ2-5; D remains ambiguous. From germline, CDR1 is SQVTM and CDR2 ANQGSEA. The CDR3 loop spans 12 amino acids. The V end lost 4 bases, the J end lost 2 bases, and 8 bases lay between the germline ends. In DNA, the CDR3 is TGCAGCGTTGTACCCCGTCAAGAGACCCAGTACTTC. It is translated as CSVVPRQETQYF.

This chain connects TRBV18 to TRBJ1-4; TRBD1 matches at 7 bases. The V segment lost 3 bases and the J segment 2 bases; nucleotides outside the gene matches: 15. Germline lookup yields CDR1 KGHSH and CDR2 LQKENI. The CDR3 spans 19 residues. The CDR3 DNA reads TGTGCCAGCTCACCCCTAAGGGTGACAGGGAGGACGACTAATGAAAAACTGTTTTTT. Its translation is CASSPLRVTGRTTNEKLFF.

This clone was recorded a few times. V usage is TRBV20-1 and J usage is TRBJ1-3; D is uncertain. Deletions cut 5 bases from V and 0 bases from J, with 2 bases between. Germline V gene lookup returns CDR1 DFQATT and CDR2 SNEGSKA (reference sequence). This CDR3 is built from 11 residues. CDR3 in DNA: TGCAGTGCTCTCTCTGGAAACACCATATATTTT. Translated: CSALSGNTIYF.

As DNA, the CDR3 is TGTGCCAGCAGCTTAAGGTGGCAGGGGGTATCTTACGAGCAGTACTTC. Protein: CASSLRWQGVSYEQYF. The chain carries TRBV7-9 and TRBJ2-7, with TRBD1 identical over 7 bases. There are 16 residues in the CDR3. The ends lost 2 bases at V and 4 bases at J; junction bases unmatched: 11. CDR1 SEHNR and CDR2 FQNEAQ come from the germline V gene (reference sequence).

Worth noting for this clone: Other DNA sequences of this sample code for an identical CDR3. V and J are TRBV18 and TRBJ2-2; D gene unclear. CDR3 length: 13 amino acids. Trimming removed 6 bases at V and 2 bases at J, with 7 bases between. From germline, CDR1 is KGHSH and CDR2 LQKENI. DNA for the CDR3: TGTGCCAGCTCGCGGAAAAACACCGGGGAGCTGTTTTTT. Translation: CASSRKNTGELFF.

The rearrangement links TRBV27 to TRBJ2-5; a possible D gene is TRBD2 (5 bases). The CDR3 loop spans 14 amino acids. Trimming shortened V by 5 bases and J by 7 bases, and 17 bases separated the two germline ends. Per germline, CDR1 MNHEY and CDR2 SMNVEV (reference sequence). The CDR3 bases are TGTGCCAGCAGTCACCTAGCACAGTCGGGGACCCAGTACTTC. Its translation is CASSHLAQSGTQYF.

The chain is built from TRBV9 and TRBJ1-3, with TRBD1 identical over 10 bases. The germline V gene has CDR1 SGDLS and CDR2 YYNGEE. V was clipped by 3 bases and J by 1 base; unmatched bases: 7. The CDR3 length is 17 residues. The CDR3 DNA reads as TGTGCCAGCAGCGCGGGACAGGGGAAACCTTCTGGAAACACCATATATTTT. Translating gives CASSAGQGKPSGNTIYF.

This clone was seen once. The DNA for the CDR3 is TGTGCCATCAAACTAGCGGGACCCTACGAGCAGTACTTC. It translates to CAIKLAGPYEQYF. J is TRBJ2-7 and V is TRBV10-3, with 10 bases matching TRBD2. V was pared by 7 bases and J by 2 bases, with 2 bases of the junction left unmatched. Germline CDR1 is ENHRY and CDR2 is SYGVKD. This CDR3 spans 13 amino acids.

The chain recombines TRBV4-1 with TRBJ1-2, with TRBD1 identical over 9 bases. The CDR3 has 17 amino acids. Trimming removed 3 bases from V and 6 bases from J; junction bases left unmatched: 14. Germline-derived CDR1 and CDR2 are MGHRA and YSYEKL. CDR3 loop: CASSQRVPTGTGNGYTF. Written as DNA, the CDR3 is TGCGCCAGCAGCCAGCGAGTTCCAACCGGGACAGGGAATGGCTACACCTTC.

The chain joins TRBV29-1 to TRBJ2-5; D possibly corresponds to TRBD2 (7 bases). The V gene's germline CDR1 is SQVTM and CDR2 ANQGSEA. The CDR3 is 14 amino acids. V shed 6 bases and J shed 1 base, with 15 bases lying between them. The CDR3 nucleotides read TGCAGCGTAACGGGGGGCCTCACCCAAGAGACCCAGTACTTC. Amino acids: CSVTGGLTQETQYF.

The CDR3 DNA is TGTGCCAGCAGCCGGGGGAGGGGTTTATATGAAGCTTTCTTT. It translates to CASSRGRGLYEAFF. This chain connects TRBV5-4 to TRBJ1-1; D perhaps matches TRBD1 (5 bases). CDR3 length: 14 amino acids. CDR1 and CDR2 (germline): SGHNT, YYREEE (reference sequence). V lost 4 bases, J lost 7 bases, and 17 bases lay in between.

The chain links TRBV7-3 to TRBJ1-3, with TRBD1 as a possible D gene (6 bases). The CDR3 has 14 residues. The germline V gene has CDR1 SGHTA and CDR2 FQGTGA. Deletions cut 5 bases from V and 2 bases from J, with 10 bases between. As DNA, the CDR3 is TGTGCCAGCAGCGTACAGGGCACTGGAAACACCATATATTTT. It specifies CASSVQGTGNTIYF.

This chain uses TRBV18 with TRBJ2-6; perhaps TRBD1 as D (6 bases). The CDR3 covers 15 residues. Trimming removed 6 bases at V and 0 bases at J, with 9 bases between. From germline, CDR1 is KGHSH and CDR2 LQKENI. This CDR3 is CASSGQYSGANVLTF. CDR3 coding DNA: TGTGCCAGCTCCGGACAGTACTCTGGGGCCAACGTCCTGACTTTC.

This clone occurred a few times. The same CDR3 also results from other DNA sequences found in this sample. CDR3: CASSFAYEQYF. The CDR3 DNA sequence: TGTGCCAGCAGCTTTGCCTACGAGCAGTACTTC. The V call is TRBV7-2, the J call TRBJ2-7; D is unresolved. Germline CDR1 is SGHTA and CDR2 is FQGNSA. Trimming removed 3 bases from V and 2 bases from J, with 2 bases in between. This CDR3 is built from 11 residues.

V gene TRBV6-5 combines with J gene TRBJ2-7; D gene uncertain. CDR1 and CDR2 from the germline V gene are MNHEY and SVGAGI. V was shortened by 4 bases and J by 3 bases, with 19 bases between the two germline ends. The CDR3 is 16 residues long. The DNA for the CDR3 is TGTGCCAGCAGTTCCCTGACACGGATTAGTTACTACGAGCAGTACTTC. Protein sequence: CASSSLTRISYYEQYF.

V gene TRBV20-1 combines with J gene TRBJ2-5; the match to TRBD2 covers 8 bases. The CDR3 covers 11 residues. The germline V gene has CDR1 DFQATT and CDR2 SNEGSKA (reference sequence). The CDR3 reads CSPLAEETQYF. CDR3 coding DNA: TGCAGCCCACTAGCGGAAGAGACCCAGTACTTC.

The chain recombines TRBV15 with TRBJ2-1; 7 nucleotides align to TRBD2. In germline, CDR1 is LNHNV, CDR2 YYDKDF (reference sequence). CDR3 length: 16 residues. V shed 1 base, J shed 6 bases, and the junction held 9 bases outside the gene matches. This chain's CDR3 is CATSRVGGTLVNEQFF. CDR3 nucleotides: TGTGCCACCAGCAGAGTGGGGGGGACCCTGGTCAATGAGCAGTTCTTC.

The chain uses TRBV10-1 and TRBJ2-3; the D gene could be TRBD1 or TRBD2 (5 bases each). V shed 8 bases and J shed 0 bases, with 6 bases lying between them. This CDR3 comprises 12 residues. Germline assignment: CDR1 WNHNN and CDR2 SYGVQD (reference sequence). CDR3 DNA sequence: TGCGCCAGCCGGGGCAGCACAGATACGCAGTATTTT. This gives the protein CASRGSTDTQYF.

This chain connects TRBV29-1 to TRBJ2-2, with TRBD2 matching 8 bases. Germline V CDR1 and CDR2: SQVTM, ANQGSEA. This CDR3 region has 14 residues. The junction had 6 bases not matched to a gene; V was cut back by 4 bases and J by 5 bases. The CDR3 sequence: CSVGVAGSTGELFF. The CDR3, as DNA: TGCAGCGTTGGGGTAGCGGGATCAACCGGGGAGCTGTTTTTT.

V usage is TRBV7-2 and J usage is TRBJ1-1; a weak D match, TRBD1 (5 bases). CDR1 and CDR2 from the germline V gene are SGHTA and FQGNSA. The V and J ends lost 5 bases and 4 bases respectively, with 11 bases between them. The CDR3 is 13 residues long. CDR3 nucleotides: TGTGCCAGCAGCCGGGGGGGTGTCACTGAAGCTTTCTTT. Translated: CASSRGGVTEAFF. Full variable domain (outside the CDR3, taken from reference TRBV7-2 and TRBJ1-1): GAGVSQSPSNKVTEKGKDVELRCDPISGHTALYWYRQSLGQGLEFLIYFQGNSAPDKSGLPSDRFSAERTGGSVSTLTIQRTQQEDSAVYLCASSRGGVTEAFFGQGTRLTVV.

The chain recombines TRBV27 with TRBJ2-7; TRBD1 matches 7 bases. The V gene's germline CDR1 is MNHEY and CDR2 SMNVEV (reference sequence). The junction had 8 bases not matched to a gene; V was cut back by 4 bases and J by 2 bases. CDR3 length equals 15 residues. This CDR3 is CASSSTGPATYEQYF. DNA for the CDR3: TGTGCCAGCAGTTCGACAGGGCCAGCTACCTACGAGCAGTACTTC.

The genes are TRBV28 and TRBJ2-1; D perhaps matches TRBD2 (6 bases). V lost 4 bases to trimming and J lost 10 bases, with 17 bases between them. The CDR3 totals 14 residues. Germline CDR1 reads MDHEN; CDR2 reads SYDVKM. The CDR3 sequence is CASSSNLWREEQFF. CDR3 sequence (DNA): TGTGCCAGCAGTTCCAACCTCTGGCGGGAAGAGCAGTTCTTC.

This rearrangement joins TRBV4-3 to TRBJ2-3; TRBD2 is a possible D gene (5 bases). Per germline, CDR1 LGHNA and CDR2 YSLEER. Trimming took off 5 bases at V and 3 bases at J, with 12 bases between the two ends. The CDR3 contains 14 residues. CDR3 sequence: CASSSRGKTDTQYF. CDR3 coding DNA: TGCGCCAGCAGCTCACGGGGTAAGACAGATACGCAGTATTTT.

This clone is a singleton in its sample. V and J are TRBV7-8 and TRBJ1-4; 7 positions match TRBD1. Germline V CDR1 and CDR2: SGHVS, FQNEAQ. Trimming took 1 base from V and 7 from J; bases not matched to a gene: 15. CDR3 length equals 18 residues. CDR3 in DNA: TGTGCCAGCAGCTTAGTGCAAGTTAGACAGGGACTTGTTGAAAAACTGTTTTTT. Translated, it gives CASSLVQVRQGLVEKLFF.

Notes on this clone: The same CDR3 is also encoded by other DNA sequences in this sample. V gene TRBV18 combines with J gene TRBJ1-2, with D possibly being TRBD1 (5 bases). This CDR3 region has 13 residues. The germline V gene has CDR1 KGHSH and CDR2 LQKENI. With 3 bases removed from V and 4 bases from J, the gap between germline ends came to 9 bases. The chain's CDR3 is CASSPGVGYGYTF. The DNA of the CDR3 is TGTGCCAGCTCACCGGGGGTCGGCTATGGCTACACCTTC.

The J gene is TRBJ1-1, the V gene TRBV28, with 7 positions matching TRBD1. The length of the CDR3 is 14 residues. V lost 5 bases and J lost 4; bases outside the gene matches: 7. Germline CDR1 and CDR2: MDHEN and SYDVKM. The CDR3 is CASSPGQWLTEAFF. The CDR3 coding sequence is TGTGCCAGCAGTCCGGGACAGTGGCTCACTGAAGCTTTCTTT.

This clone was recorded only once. CDR3 amino acids: CASSSPTTTLGRIEQFF. The CDR3 nucleotides are TGTGCCAGCTCATCCCCTACGACGACTCTGGGTAGGATTGAGCAGTTCTTC. The rearrangement uses TRBV18 and TRBJ2-1; D unresolved. CDR1 is KGHSH, CDR2 LQKENI, per germline. The CDR3 consists of 17 residues. V lost 5 bases to trimming and J lost 9 bases, with 26 bases between them.

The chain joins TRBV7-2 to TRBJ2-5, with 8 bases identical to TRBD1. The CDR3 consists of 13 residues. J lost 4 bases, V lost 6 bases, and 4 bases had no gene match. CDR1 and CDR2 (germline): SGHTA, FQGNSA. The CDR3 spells CASRWTGSETQYF. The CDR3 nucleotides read TGTGCCAGCAGGTGGACAGGGTCAGAGACCCAGTACTTC.